This T cell receptor (beta chain) is from a study of T cell responses to AZD1222 COVID-19 vaccine. Study-level findings and limits: Close to half of all spike-specific TCRs reportedly target regions of the variants that are unmutated. Possibly, clonal diversity was underestimated; donors were largely white British and included more females. Across spike, vaccine-associated CD4 TCRs were found, dominant at 160-218 and 743-854.

The analysis combined second doses at about 4 or about 12 weeks. The protocol was immunoSEQ multiplex PCR, while the TCRdb copy is restricted to in-frame clones and leaves out a portion. Of approximately 82,000 clones detected, roughly 90% appear once; the ten largest clones hold about 3.4%. In regard to this clone: Its matching antigen is unknown.

Germline assignment: CDR1 SNHLY and CDR2 FYNNEI. The CDR3 extends over 15 amino acids. V was pared by 4 bases and J by 2 bases, with 12 bases between. This sequence originates from an adult who received the AZD1222 COVID-19 vaccine. This chain connects TRBV2 to TRBJ1-5; D remains unclear. Here the sequenced sample was peripheral blood, taken 28 days after the second AZD1222 dose. The CDR3 DNA reads TGTGCCAGCAGTGCGAGGCAACTAGGCAATCAGCCCCAGCATTTT. This gives the protein CASSARQLGNQPQHF.